This passage covers 26 T cell receptor beta chains from one sample sequenced in a study of human CD8 memory T cell subsets. Scientists made TCR beta libraries using UMI-labeled 5' RACE. TCRdb reprocessed the 5' RACE reads, keeping one entry per CDR3 protein, no DNA. The table gives 6,500 to 9,000 distinct CDR3 sequences; the top ten clones make up less than 30% of it. Specimen: CD8+ T cells from PBMCs. The receptors were sampled from a human donor in good health.

The chain is built from TRBV29-1 and TRBJ1-2; TCRdb proposes TRBD1, but this gene call is untestable without DNA. This CDR3 has 13 amino acids. CDR1 and CDR2 from the germline V gene are SQVTM and ANQGSEA. The CDR3 sequence is CSVVGQRSYGYTF. The full variable domain, its missing parts supplied by reference TRBV29-1 and TRBJ1-2, is SAVISQKPSRDICQRGTSLTIQCQVDSQVTMMFWYRQQPGQSLTLIATANQGSEATYESGFVIDKFPISRPNLTFSTLTVSNMSPEDSSIYLCSVVGQRSYGYTFGSGTRLTVV.

The rearrangement uses TRBV6-6 and TRBJ2-5; lacking DNA, the TRBD1 call made by TCRdb goes unchecked. The germline gives CDR1 MNHNY, CDR2 SVGAGI (reference sequence). This CDR3 is built from 14 residues. The CDR3 here is CASSSVSGQETQYF.

The chain uses TRBV27 and TRBJ1-4; TCRdb returns TRBD1, unconfirmable since there is no DNA. The CDR3 totals 13 residues. CDR1 and CDR2 from the germline V gene are MNHEY and SMNVEV (reference sequence). CDR3 loop: CASTTGVNEKLFF.

The rearrangement joins TRBV14 to TRBJ2-3; no DNA is available, so the TRBD2 call from TCRdb remains unchecked. This CDR3 contains 15 residues. Germline V gives CDR1 SGHDN, CDR2 FVKESK. The CDR3: CARPGLAGVTDTQYF.

This chain links TRBV4-1 with TRBJ2-2. In germline, CDR1 is MGHRA, CDR2 YSYEKL. The CDR3 has 14 residues. The chain's CDR3 is CASSQDQGSGELFF.

This chain connects TRBV18 to TRBJ2-1; no DNA is available, so the TRBD2 call from TCRdb remains unchecked. Germline assignment: CDR1 KGHSH and CDR2 LQKENI. CDR3 length: 19 residues. CDR3 residues: CASSPKSSTGTSGIGEQFF.

The V call is TRBV2, the J call TRBJ2-2; TCRdb reports TRBD2, a call that lacks DNA to check it against. Germline values: CDR1 SNHLY, CDR2 FYNNEI. The CDR3 has 16 amino acids. The CDR3 spells CASSERVGAETGELFF.

The chain has TRBV5-1 and TRBJ2-4; TCRdb picks TRBD1, but there is no DNA to check that call. This CDR3 has 15 amino acids. Germline lookup yields CDR1 SGHRS and CDR2 YFSETQ. CDR3 sequence: CASSLGTGTGTIQYF. The complete variable domain, with remaining parts taken from reference TRBV5-1 and TRBJ2-4, reads KAGVTQTPRYLIKTRGQQVTLSCSPISGHRSVSWYQQTPGQGLQFLFEYFSETQRNKGNFPGRFSGRQFSNSRSEMNVSTLELGDSALYLCASSLGTGTGTIQYFGAGTRLSVL.

The chain couples TRBV7-9 to TRBJ2-1. Germline V lookup: CDR1 SEHNR, CDR2 FQNEAQ (reference sequence). This CDR3 comprises 14 residues. The CDR3 protein is CASSLGAGLNEQFF. Combining the CDR3 with reference TRBV7-9 and TRBJ2-1 gives the whole variable domain DTGVSQNPRHKITKRGQNVTFRCDPISEHNRLYWYRQTLGQGPEFLTYFQNEAQLEKSRLLSDRFSAERPKGSFSTLEIQRTEQGDSAMYLCASSLGAGLNEQFFGPGTRLTVL.

The V call is TRBV7-9, the J call TRBJ2-2; the TCRdb D gene call, TRBD1, has no DNA to confirm it. CDR1 is SEHNR, CDR2 FQNEAQ, per germline (reference sequence). CDR3 size: 15 residues. The CDR3 sequence: CASSPQDRNTGELFF.

V gene TRBV20-1 combines with J gene TRBJ2-3; the D gene TCRdb calls, TRBD1, cannot be checked with no DNA. Germline V gene sequence: CDR1 DFQATT, CDR2 SNEGSKA (reference sequence). The CDR3 is made up of 14 amino acids. CDR3 amino acids: CSARQKWGLDTQYF.

This chain links TRBV10-3 with TRBJ2-7; the D call of TRBD1 rests on TCRdb alone, since no DNA is present to check it. CDR1 and CDR2 from the germline V gene are ENHRY and SYGVKD. The CDR3 has 15 residues. CDR3 protein: CAISDMTGGVYEQYF.

V and J are TRBV4-2 and TRBJ2-3; as DNA is missing, the TRBD1 call by TCRdb cannot be tested. Germline values: CDR1 LGHNA, CDR2 YNFKEQ. This CDR3 region has 15 residues. CDR3 protein: CASSQYGGSTDTQYF.

The V gene is TRBV11-2, the J gene TRBJ1-1. The CDR3 totals 11 residues. Germline V lookup: CDR1 SGHAT, CDR2 FQNNGV. CDR3 region: CASSLSPEAFF.

The J gene is TRBJ1-1, the V gene TRBV20-1. Germline CDR1 and CDR2: DFQATT and SNEGSKA (reference sequence). The CDR3 length is 14 residues. CDR3 region: CSARDGSMNTEAFF.

The chain has TRBV7-8 and TRBJ1-1. The CDR3 is 16 amino acids. Germline-derived CDR1 and CDR2 are SGHVS and FQNEAQ. The CDR3 reads CASSPHAWAGNTEAFF.

The V and J genes are TRBV20-1 and TRBJ1-1; TCRdb indicates TRBD1, and absent DNA this call remains unverified. Germline V gives CDR1 DFQATT, CDR2 SNEGSKA (reference sequence). CDR3 length: 15 residues. The chain's CDR3 is CSASLDRNMNTEAFF.

The genes are TRBV4-2 and TRBJ2-1; TCRdb outputs TRBD1, but without DNA this stays unchecked. Per germline, CDR1 LGHNA and CDR2 YNFKEQ. This CDR3 spans 16 amino acids. This CDR3 is CASSQDSGTDRHEQFF.

The chain uses TRBV28 and TRBJ2-3. CDR3 length: 18 amino acids. CDR1 and CDR2 (germline): MDHEN, SYDVKM. CDR3 amino acids: CASSPHRPEDLSTDTQYF.

The chain couples TRBV2 to TRBJ2-1; as DNA is missing, the TRBD1 call by TCRdb cannot be tested. There are 14 residues in the CDR3. Germline values: CDR1 SNHLY, CDR2 FYNNEI. CDR3 residues: CASMGTAKFGEQFF.

V is TRBV11-2 and J is TRBJ2-1. CDR1 is SGHAT, CDR2 FQNNGV, per germline. The CDR3 is made up of 15 amino acids. This CDR3 reads CASSLAYPSQNEQFF.

The chain combines TRBV27 with TRBJ1-6; with no DNA, the TCRdb D assignment of TRBD1 cannot be verified. CDR1 is MNHEY, CDR2 SMNVEV, per germline (reference sequence). CDR3 length equals 17 residues. This CDR3 is CASSLNPTRGRNSPLHF.

The genes are TRBV11-3 and TRBJ1-3. This CDR3 is built from 15 residues. In germline, CDR1 is SGHNT, CDR2 YENEEA. The CDR3 spells CASAHSELSGNTIYF.

By frequency, this clonotype is medium-sized. This chain uses TRBV5-1 with TRBJ2-5; TCRdb designates TRBD2, a call that cannot be tested without DNA. The CDR3 has 19 residues. Germline CDR1 and CDR2: SGHRS and YFSETQ. The CDR3 sequence is CASSLVSAPYPTIQETQYF.

The gene calls are TRBV27 and TRBJ2-1; as DNA is missing, the TRBD2 call by TCRdb cannot be tested. The germline gives CDR1 MNHEY, CDR2 SMNVEV (reference sequence). This CDR3 contains 17 residues. CDR3 sequence: CASSLFSGEFSHHEQFF.

The gene calls are TRBV20-1 and TRBJ2-1; TCRdb calls TRBD1, which cannot be checked without DNA. Germline CDR1 reads DFQATT; CDR2 reads SNEGSKA (reference sequence). The CDR3 extends over 16 amino acids. This chain's CDR3 is CSARNLPGQGAREQFF.